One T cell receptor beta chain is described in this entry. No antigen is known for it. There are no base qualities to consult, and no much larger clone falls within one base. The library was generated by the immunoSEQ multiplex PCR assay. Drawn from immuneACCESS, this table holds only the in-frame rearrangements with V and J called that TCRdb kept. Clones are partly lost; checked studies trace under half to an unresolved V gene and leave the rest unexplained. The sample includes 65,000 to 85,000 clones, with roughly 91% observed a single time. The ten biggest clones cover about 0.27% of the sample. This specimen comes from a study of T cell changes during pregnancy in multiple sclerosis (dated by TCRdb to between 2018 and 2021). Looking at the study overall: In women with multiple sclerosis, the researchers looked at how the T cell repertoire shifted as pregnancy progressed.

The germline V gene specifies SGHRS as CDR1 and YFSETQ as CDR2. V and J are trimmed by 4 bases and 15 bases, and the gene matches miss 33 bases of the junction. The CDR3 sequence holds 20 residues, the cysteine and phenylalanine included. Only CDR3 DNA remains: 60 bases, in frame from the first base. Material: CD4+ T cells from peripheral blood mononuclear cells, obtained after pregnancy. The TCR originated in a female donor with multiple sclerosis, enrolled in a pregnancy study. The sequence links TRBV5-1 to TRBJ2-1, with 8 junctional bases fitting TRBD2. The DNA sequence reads TGCGCCAGCAGCCCAGGACTAGCCAACCTTACAATGAGATTGTTAAAGGTGTTGTTCTTC. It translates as CASSPGLANLTMRLLKVLFF.